What follows are 15 T cell receptor beta chains derived from one specimen sequenced in a study of Ad26.COV2.S vaccination and SARS-CoV-2 variants (dated by TCRdb to the early 2020s). To prepare the library, the immunoSEQ multiplex PCR assay was applied. TCRdb took this table from immuneACCESS and kept in-frame rearrangements with V and J called. Such tables lack part of the clones; where checked against another copy, unresolved V genes explain under half of the gap, and the rest is unexplained. For this sample there are some 500,000 clones; 89% appear just once. The ten largest clones add up to around 2.5% of the sample. The sample's treatment or condition, from its label and the paper: over 15 received Ad26.COV2.S at low or high dose, single or two shots; five or six received placebo; per-sample allocation not given. Repertoires of vaccine and placebo recipients were sequenced from samples taken on day 63 after the first injection.

This material consisted of peripheral blood, taken in a trial of Ad26.COV2.S vaccine versus placebo. These TCRs come from a person between 18 and 65 years old who received the Ad26.COV2.S COVID-19 vaccine or a placebo.

This chain joins TRBV24-1 and TRBJ2-1; no clear D. V dropped 2 bases and J dropped 3 bases, with 4 bases sitting between them. Germline assignment: CDR1 KGHDR and CDR2 SFDVKD. The CDR3 sequence is 13 residues long. CDR3 protein: CATSDSFYNEQFF. DNA for the CDR3: TGTGCCACCAGTGATTCATTCTACAATGAGCAGTTCTTC.

This chain connects TRBV6-4 to TRBJ1-1; no firm D call. Deletions cut 4 bases from V and 1 base from J, with 7 bases between. Germline CDR1 MRHNA, CDR2 SNTAGT. CDR3 length equals 13 residues. Here the CDR3 reads CASSVFRNTEAFF. The CDR3 DNA sequence: TGTGCCAGCAGTGTTTTCCGGAACACTGAAGCTTTCTTT.

The genes are TRBV10-3 and TRBJ1-5; the D gene is possibly TRBD1 (5 bases). The CDR3 spans 16 residues. Germline V lookup: CDR1 ENHRY, CDR2 SYGVKD. Trimming shortened V by 5 bases and J by 3 bases, and 17 bases separated the two germline ends. In DNA, the CDR3 is TGTGCCATCAGTTCCGATGGGACGCTTTCCAATCAGCCCCAGCATTTT. Translation gives CAISSDGTLSNQPQHF.

The chain uses TRBV12-3 or TRBV12-4 and TRBJ1-2; D perhaps matches TRBD1 (5 bases). The CDR3 consists of 11 residues. The V end lost 8 bases, the J end lost 4 bases, and 8 bases lay between the germline ends. The CDR3 DNA sequence: TGTGCCAGCGGTAGGGGCTATGGCTACACCTTC. This gives the protein CASGRGYGYTF.

CDR3 nucleotides: TGCGCCAGCAAATTGGGAGGGAGCACAGATACGCAGTATTTT. Protein: CASKLGGSTDTQYF. J is TRBJ2-3 and V is TRBV5-1, with 7 bases matching TRBD2. With V trimmed by 6 bases and J by 0 bases, 4 bases remained unmatched. Germline V gives CDR1 SGHRS, CDR2 YFSETQ. This CDR3 comprises 14 residues.

The chain joins TRBV7-8 to TRBJ2-1; D is ambiguous. Germline V lookup: CDR1 SGHVS, CDR2 FQNEAQ. V lost 2 bases and J 1 base, leaving 9 bases between the germline ends. This CDR3 has 15 amino acids. CDR3 loop: CASSLREGSYNEQFF. The CDR3 coding sequence is TGTGCCAGCAGCTTACGTGAAGGTTCCTACAATGAGCAGTTCTTC.

This clone was seen a single time. The gene calls are TRBV2 and TRBJ2-1; TRBD2 matches 7 bases. In germline, CDR1 is SNHLY, CDR2 FYNNEI. CDR3 length equals 15 residues. V shed 7 bases and J 6 bases; nucleotides not matched to a gene: 12. The CDR3 sequence: CASNPRRASGNEQFF. The CDR3 DNA sequence: TGTGCCAGCAACCCCAGACGGGCTAGCGGCAATGAGCAGTTCTTC.

This chain links TRBV19 with TRBJ1-2, with D possibly TRBD1 on 6 matching bases. Germline assignment: CDR1 LNHDA and CDR2 SQIVND (reference sequence). The CDR3 runs to 15 residues. V was cut by 5 bases and J by 4 bases, with 17 bases left in between. The CDR3 is CASSPGARIGYGYTF. In DNA form, the CDR3 reads TGTGCCAGTAGTCCAGGGGCTCGTATTGGCTATGGCTACACCTTC. Complete variable domain (other parts from reference TRBV19 and TRBJ1-2): DGGITQSPKYLFRKEGQNVTLSCEQNLNHDAMYWYRQDPGQGLRLIYYSQIVNDFQKGDIAEGYSVSREKKESFPLTVTSAQKNPTAFYLCASSPGARIGYGYTFGSGTRLTVV.

V and J are TRBV28 and TRBJ2-2; D unclear. The CDR3 covers 15 residues. The germline V gene encodes CDR1 MDHEN and CDR2 SYDVKM. V was cut by 5 bases and J by 4 bases, with 14 bases left in between. The CDR3 spells CASSPGGAVTGELFF. The CDR3 DNA reads TGTGCCAGCAGTCCTGGCGGCGCTGTCACCGGGGAGCTGTTTTTT. The entire variable domain, with the rest obtained from reference TRBV28 and TRBJ2-2, is as follows: DVKVTQSSRYLVKRTGEKVFLECVQDMDHENMFWYRQDPGLGLRLIYFSYDVKMKEKGDIPEGYSVSREKKERFSLILESASTNQTSMYLCASSPGGAVTGELFFGEGSRLTVL.

The chain is built from TRBV27 and TRBJ2-2; the D gene is possibly TRBD2 (6 bases). Trimming shortened V by 6 bases and J by 6 bases, and 11 bases separated the two germline ends. CDR1 MNHEY and CDR2 SMNVEV come from the germline V gene (reference sequence). The CDR3 has 13 amino acids. CDR3 DNA sequence: TGTGCCAGCAGCTTTTGGGGGGCCGGGGAGCTGTTTTTT. Protein: CASSFWGAGELFF.

The chain couples TRBV7-2 to TRBJ1-6; 8 bases map to TRBD1. The CDR3 is 17 residues long. V lost 2 bases, J lost 8 bases, and 11 bases stayed unmatched. CDR1 SGHTA and CDR2 FQGNSA come from the germline V gene. CDR3 region: CASSLFAGRGQDSPLHF. Here the CDR3 DNA reads TGTGCCAGCAGCTTATTCGCTGGCAGGGGGCAGGATTCACCCCTCCACTTT.

J is TRBJ2-7 and V is TRBV11-2; TRBD2 is a possible D gene (6 bases). Trimming took off 5 bases at V and 4 bases at J, with 18 bases between the two ends. From germline, CDR1 is SGHAT and CDR2 FQNNGV. The CDR3 totals 15 residues. Here the CDR3 reads CASSPPYSGVYEQYV. Here the CDR3 DNA reads TGTGCCAGCAGCCCACCGTATAGCGGCGTATACGAGCAGTACGTC.

V and J are TRBV3-1 (or the pseudogene TRBV3-2) and TRBJ2-1, with D unresolved. Germline CDR1 LGHDT, CDR2 YNNKEL (reference sequence). The V gene lost 2 bases and the J gene lost 5 bases, with 13 bases spanning the gap. This CDR3 comprises 15 residues. The CDR3 DNA reads as TGTGCCAGCAGCCAATCATGGATTCCGGACAATGAGCAGTTCTTC. It codes for CASSQSWIPDNEQFF.

The chain has TRBV4-2 and TRBJ2-3; 7 bases are a match to TRBD2. V lost 0 bases, J lost 0 bases, and 6 bases stayed unmatched. CDR3 length: 17 residues. Germline assignment: CDR1 LGHNA and CDR2 YNFKEQ. The CDR3 here is CASSQEASGASTDTQYF. The CDR3 nucleotides read TGTGCCAGCAGCCAAGAGGCTAGCGGCGCTAGCACAGATACGCAGTATTTT.

The chain uses TRBV27 and TRBJ2-1, with 9 positions matching TRBD1. This CDR3 is 17 amino acids long. The V gene end was trimmed by 3 bases and the J gene end by 4 bases; junction bases not matched to a gene: 10. From germline, CDR1 is MNHEY and CDR2 SMNVEV (reference sequence). DNA for the CDR3: TGTGCCAGCAGTTTCGGGACAGGGAGAGGGGGGTACAATGAGCAGTTCTTC. The encoded protein is CASSFGTGRGGYNEQFF.